This T cell receptor (beta chain) was recorded in a study of T-cell reconstitution after alpha-beta-depleted transplantation in children. This clonotype was seen a handful of times. The CDR3 extends over 14 amino acids. The germline V gene encodes CDR1 LNHDA and CDR2 SQIVND (reference sequence). Trimming took 7 bases from V and 2 from J, leaving 15 bases between them. During its preparation, the TCRbeta library received unique molecular identifiers. Each CDR3 protein gets one entry after TCRdb re-called the PCR reads with MiXCR. The table lists about 420,000 distinct CDR3 sequences, around 16% of them singletons, with about 32% in the top ten.

The gene calls are TRBV19 and TRBJ2-7; maybe TRBD1 (5 bases). This receptor was obtained from a boy in the first two years of life who had a stem cell transplant for Wiskott-Aldrich syndrome, so the T cells may come from the graft donor. This material consisted of PBMCs, mostly from graft donor cells, taken 360 days after TCRalphabeta/CD19-depleted stem cell transplant. The CDR3 loop reads CASTSRQFPYEQYF. For the CDR3, the DNA is TGTGCCAGTACTTCGAGACAGTTCCCCTACGAGCAGTACTTC. Combining the CDR3 with reference TRBV19 and TRBJ2-7 gives the whole variable domain DGGITQSPKYLFRKEGQNVTLSCEQNLNHDAMYWYRQDPGQGLRLIYYSQIVNDFQKGDIAEGYSVSREKKESFPLTVTSAQKNPTAFYLCASTSRQFPYEQYFGPGTRLTVT.